A single sample gave rise to the 13 T cell receptor beta chains below, sequenced in a study of shared clonotypes between healthy human individuals. TCRdb keeps only in-frame clones here, not all; method: immunoSEQ multiplex PCR. The sample has some 1.5 million clones; around 98% are singletons. The sample was naive CD4+ T cells sorted from blood. Subset in this sample: CD45RA+ positively selected. These receptors were collected from a man aged 25-45 years in good health.

This chain uses TRBV9 with TRBJ1-3; unclear D gene. The V end lost 0 bases, the J end lost 8 bases, and 9 bases lay between the germline ends. CDR3 length equals 13 residues. Germline CDR1 reads SGDLS; CDR2 reads YYNGEE. As DNA, the CDR3 is TGTGCCAGCAGCGTAGCTCTTTCTTACACCATATATTTT. Encoded protein: CASSVALSYTIYF.

In DNA form, the CDR3 reads TGTGCCAGCAGTTTAATCAGGGCGCTGCCCCAGCATTTT. This encodes CASSLIRALPQHF. The chain carries TRBV27 and TRBJ1-5; D perhaps matches TRBD1 (5 bases). The CDR3 length is 13 residues. Looked up from germline, CDR1 is MNHEY and CDR2 is SMNVEV (reference sequence). The ends were cut back, 2 bases at V and 9 bases at J, with 11 bases in the middle.

As to this clone: Germline and junction disagree at one end, which may indicate a read error. The chain links TRBV5-4 to TRBJ2-5; D ambiguous. CDR3 length: 14 amino acids. Germline lookup yields CDR1 SGHNT and CDR2 YYREEE (reference sequence). The CDR3 region is CASSLGADQETQYF. In DNA form, the CDR3 reads TGTGCCAGCAGCTTGGGGGCAGACCAGGAGACCCAGTACTTC.

The chain recombines TRBV28 with TRBJ2-1; 9 bases agree with TRBD2. The CDR3 spans 16 residues. V lost 7 bases to trimming and J lost 7 bases; unmatched junction nucleotides: 14. The V gene's germline CDR1 is MDHEN and CDR2 SYDVKM. The CDR3, as DNA: TGTGCCAGCAATACTCTGGGGAGCGGGAGGTTTAATGAGCAGTTCTTC. Translated: CASNTLGSGRFNEQFF.

The rearrangement links TRBV7-8 to TRBJ2-6; the match to TRBD2 covers 10 bases. CDR3 length equals 16 residues. The junction had 3 bases not matched to a gene; V was cut back by 5 bases and J by 2 bases. Germline V lookup: CDR1 SGHVS, CDR2 FQNEAQ. The CDR3 loop reads CASSLLAGAGANVLTF. The CDR3 coding sequence is TGTGCCAGCAGCCTGCTAGCGGGAGCTGGGGCCAACGTCCTGACTTTC.

This rearrangement joins TRBV5-5 to TRBJ1-1; a possible D gene is TRBD1 (6 bases). The V gene's germline CDR1 is SGHKS and CDR2 YYEKEE (reference sequence). This CDR3 region has 15 residues. V lost 0 bases to trimming and J lost 6 bases, with 15 bases between them. The chain's CDR3 is CASSLGPQGVAEAFF. In DNA, the CDR3 is TGTGCCAGCAGCTTGGGCCCACAGGGTGTCGCTGAAGCTTTCTTT.

The chain recombines TRBV12-5 with TRBJ2-1; D unresolved. Trimming left V 1 base short and J 0 bases short, with 7 bases between. Per germline, CDR1 LGHNT and CDR2 FRNRAP. CDR3 length: 15 amino acids. This CDR3 reads CASGLGASSYNEQFF. Written as DNA, the CDR3 is TGTGCTAGTGGTTTGGGCGCGAGCTCCTACAATGAGCAGTTCTTC.

The rearrangement joins TRBV5-4 to TRBJ2-5, with no clear D. The CDR3 sequence is 13 residues long. Germline CDR1 reads SGHNT; CDR2 reads YYREEE (reference sequence). V lost 5 bases, J lost 5 bases, and 13 bases lay in between. The CDR3 protein is CASSQTGHETQYF. CDR3 in DNA: TGTGCCAGCAGTCAGACTGGCCACGAGACCCAGTACTTC.

This rearrangement joins TRBV7-9 to TRBJ2-7, with D perhaps TRBD1 or TRBD2 (5 bases each). The CDR3 is made up of 16 amino acids. V was pared by 2 bases and J by 3 bases, with 17 bases between. Germline-derived CDR1 and CDR2 are SEHNR and FQNEAQ (reference sequence). The CDR3 DNA follows: TGTGCCAGCAGCTTACCCGGGGCCGCGGAGAGCTACGAGCAGTACTTC. It is translated as CASSLPGAAESYEQYF.

V usage is TRBV11-2 and J usage is TRBJ2-1; no reliable D call. Germline CDR1 and CDR2: SGHAT and FQNNGV. CDR3 length: 17 amino acids. The V end was cut by 1 base, the J end by 0 bases, with 13 bases between. CDR3: CASSLVFAMSSYNEQFF. The CDR3, as DNA: TGTGCCAGCAGCTTAGTTTTCGCGATGAGCTCCTACAATGAGCAGTTCTTC.

The CDR3 coding sequence is TGCGCCAGCAGCTTGGGTCCAGACTCTGGAAACACCATATATTTT. Translated, it gives CASSLGPDSGNTIYF. J is TRBJ1-3 and V is TRBV5-1; D unresolved. Germline assignment: CDR1 SGHRS and CDR2 YFSETQ. The CDR3 loop spans 15 amino acids. The V end was cut by 0 bases, the J end by 0 bases, with 7 bases between.

This chain uses TRBV28 with TRBJ2-5, with D unclear. V lost 4 bases and J 2 bases, leaving 14 bases between the germline ends. This CDR3 contains 15 residues. Germline V gene lookup returns CDR1 MDHEN and CDR2 SYDVKM. The CDR3 protein is CASSSPGRPQETQYF. CDR3 coding DNA: TGTGCCAGCAGTTCCCCAGGACGGCCACAAGAGACCCAGTACTTC.

J is TRBJ1-2 and V is TRBV28; no definite D call. Germline values: CDR1 MDHEN, CDR2 SYDVKM. CDR3 length: 14 amino acids. Between the trimmed V and J ends, which lost 6 bases and 3 bases, there was a span of 14 bases. In nucleotides, the CDR3 is TGTGCCAGCAGCTCCCCCTTGGGGTACTATGGCTACACCTTC. Residues: CASSSPLGYYGYTF.